This T cell receptor beta chain is from a study of response to subunit inactivated influenza vaccine (dated by TCRdb to 2016 to 2019). Looking at the study overall: To follow how T cells responded to a trivalent subunit inactivated influenza vaccine, the researchers relied on deep quantitative profiling of the T cell receptor repertoire. Here is what the overall study found, with its caveats: The authors suggested that each seasonal influenza vaccination may recruit only a limited number of new T cells.

This clonotype came up a few times. The specificity of this receptor is unknown. It has no much larger one-base neighbor in the sample; base qualities were not kept. The method was RT-PCR. For sequencing, an Illumina HiSeq 2500 was employed. Starting from the raw public reads, TCRdb applied fastp trimming at Q25, assembled clones with MiXCR and retained in-frame beta chains. Here each entry gathers all rows of one CDR3 protein and keeps the most common genes and DNA. The sample contains 610,000 or so distinct CDR3 sequences, 14% of them found a single time. The ten largest make up more than 9.5% of the sample. CDR1 and CDR2, looked up from the germline V gene (reference sequence), are LNHNV and YYDKDF. The CDR3 goes from the cysteine to the phenylalanine over 15 residues. Just the 45-base CDR3 DNA is kept, in frame starting at base 1. Cut back by 0 bases and 4 bases, the V and J ends lie 12 bases apart.

Sample: PBMCs from blood, taken 11 to 12 days after vaccination. This TCR was sampled from a man aged 45-60 years who received an inactivated influenza vaccine. Donor details come from another sample of the same person, matched by shared clones. Here the chain combines TRBV15 and TRBJ2-5; the D gene cannot be resolved beyond TRBD1 or TRBD2, each matching 6 bases. The nucleotide sequence reads TGTGCCACCAGCAGAGATAAGGGGGACTTAGAGACCCAGTACTTC. This yields the protein CATSRDKGDLETQYF.